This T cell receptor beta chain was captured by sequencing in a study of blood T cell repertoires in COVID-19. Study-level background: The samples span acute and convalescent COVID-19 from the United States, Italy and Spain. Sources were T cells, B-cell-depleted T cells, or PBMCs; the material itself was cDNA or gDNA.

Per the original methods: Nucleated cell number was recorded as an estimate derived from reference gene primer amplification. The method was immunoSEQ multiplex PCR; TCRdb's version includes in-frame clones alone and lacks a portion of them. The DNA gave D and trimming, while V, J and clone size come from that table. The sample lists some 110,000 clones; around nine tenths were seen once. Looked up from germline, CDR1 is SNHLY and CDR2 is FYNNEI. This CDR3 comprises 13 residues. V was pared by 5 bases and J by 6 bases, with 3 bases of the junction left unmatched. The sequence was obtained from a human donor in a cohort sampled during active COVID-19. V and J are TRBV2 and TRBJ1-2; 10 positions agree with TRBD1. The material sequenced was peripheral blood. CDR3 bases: TGTGCCAGCAGTACCGGGACAGGGGATGGCTACACCTTC. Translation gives CASSTGTGDGYTF.